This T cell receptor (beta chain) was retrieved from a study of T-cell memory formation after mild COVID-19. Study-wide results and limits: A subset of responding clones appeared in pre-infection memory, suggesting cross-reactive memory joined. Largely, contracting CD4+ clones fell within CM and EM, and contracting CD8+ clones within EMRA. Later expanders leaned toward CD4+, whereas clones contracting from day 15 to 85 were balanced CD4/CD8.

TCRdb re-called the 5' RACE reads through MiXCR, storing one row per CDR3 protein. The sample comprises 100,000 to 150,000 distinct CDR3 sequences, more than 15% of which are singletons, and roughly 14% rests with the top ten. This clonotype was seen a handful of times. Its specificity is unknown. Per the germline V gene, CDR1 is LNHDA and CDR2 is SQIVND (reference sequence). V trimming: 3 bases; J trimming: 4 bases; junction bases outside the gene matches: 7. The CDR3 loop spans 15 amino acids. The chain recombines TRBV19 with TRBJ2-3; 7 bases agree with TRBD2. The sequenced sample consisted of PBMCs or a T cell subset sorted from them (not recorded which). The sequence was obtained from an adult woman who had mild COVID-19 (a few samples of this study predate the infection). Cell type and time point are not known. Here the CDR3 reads CASSIEGRGADTQYF. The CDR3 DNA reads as TGTGCCAGTAGTATCGAGGGGAGGGGAGCAGATACGCAGTATTTT.